The next 5 T cell receptor beta chains were all read from a single sample in a study of T cells in localized non-small cell lung cancer. Repertoires were generated with immunoSEQ multiplex PCR, while TCRdb's copy carries only in-frame clones and drops some. The table has 55,000 to 80,000 clones, 80% to 90% seen once. The specimen was peripheral blood, collected before any cancer treatment. Receptors originate from a female donor at least 60 years old with stage I lung adenocarcinoma.

The V and J genes are TRBV18 and TRBJ2-3; D is possibly TRBD2 (6 bases). The CDR3 is made up of 13 amino acids. CDR1 KGHSH and CDR2 LQKENI come from the germline V gene. Trimming took 2 bases from V and 6 from J, leaving 9 bases between them. CDR3 nucleotides: TGTGCCAGCTCACCAGGAGGGCGGGATACGCAGTATTTT. Residues: CASSPGGRDTQYF.

Here the CDR3 reads CASLGQGVTGELFF. CDR3 nucleotides: TGTGCCAGCCTCGGACAGGGCGTCACCGGGGAGCTGTTTTTT. This chain links TRBV6-1 with TRBJ2-2, with 8 bases identical to TRBD1. Germline values: CDR1 MNHNS, CDR2 SASEGT. The CDR3 sequence is 14 residues long. The ends lost 8 bases at V and 4 bases at J; junction bases unmatched: 6.

This clone appeared a single time. The chain joins TRBV11-2 to TRBJ2-2; 9 bases match TRBD1. CDR1 and CDR2 (germline): SGHAT, FQNNGV. The ends lost 6 bases at V and 6 bases at J; junction bases unmatched: 11. The CDR3 has 16 amino acids. CDR3 protein: CASRDRDRVASGELFF. In DNA, the CDR3 is TGTGCCAGCAGAGACAGGGACAGGGTGGCCTCCGGGGAGCTGTTTTTT.

The chain carries TRBV19 and TRBJ1-5; the match to TRBD1 covers 7 bases. V dropped 10 bases and J dropped 7; count of bases not matched to a gene: 13. This CDR3 has 14 amino acids. The germline gives CDR1 LNHDA, CDR2 SQIVND (reference sequence). This CDR3 is CATMDRRAGQPQHF. DNA for the CDR3: TGTGCCACCATGGACAGGCGAGCAGGGCAGCCCCAGCATTTT.

The V and J genes are TRBV5-8 and TRBJ1-5; maybe TRBD1 (6 bases). CDR3 length: 17 residues. Germline CDR1 reads SGHTS; CDR2 reads YDEGEE. Trimming shortened V by 5 bases and J by 2 bases, and 20 bases separated the two germline ends. In DNA form, the CDR3 reads TGTGCCAGCAGGGGGTACAGGGTAGCGGTAGGCAATCAGCCCCAGCATTTT. This codes for CASRGYRVAVGNQPQHF. Looking up the rest from reference TRBV5-8 and TRBJ1-5 gives the full variable domain: EAGVTQSPTHLIKTRGQQATLRCSPISGHTSVYWYQQALGLGLQFLLWYDEGEERNRGNFPPRFSGRQFPNYSSELNVNALELEDSALYLCASRGYRVAVGNQPQHFGDGTRLSIL.